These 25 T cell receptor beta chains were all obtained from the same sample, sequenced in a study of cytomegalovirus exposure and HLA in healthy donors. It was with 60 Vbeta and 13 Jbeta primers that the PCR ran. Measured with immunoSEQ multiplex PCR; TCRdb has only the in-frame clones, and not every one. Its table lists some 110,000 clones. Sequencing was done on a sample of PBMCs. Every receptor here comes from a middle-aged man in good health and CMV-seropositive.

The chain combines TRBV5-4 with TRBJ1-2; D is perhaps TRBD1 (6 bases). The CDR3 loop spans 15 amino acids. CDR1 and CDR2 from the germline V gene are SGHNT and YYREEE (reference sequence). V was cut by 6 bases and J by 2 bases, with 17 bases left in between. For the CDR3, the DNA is TGTGCCAGCATAGAAGGGGGTCCCCTCAACTATGGCTACACCTTC. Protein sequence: CASIEGGPLNYGYTF.

DNA for the CDR3: TGCGCCAGCAGCCAAGATTCACAGGCCCAGTTCTATGGCTACACCTTC. Protein: CASSQDSQAQFYGYTF. The rearrangement joins TRBV4-1 to TRBJ1-2; D possibly corresponds to TRBD1 (5 bases). With 0 bases removed from V and 4 bases from J, the gap between germline ends came to 15 bases. This CDR3 contains 16 residues. CDR1 is MGHRA and CDR2 is YSYEKL in the germline V gene.

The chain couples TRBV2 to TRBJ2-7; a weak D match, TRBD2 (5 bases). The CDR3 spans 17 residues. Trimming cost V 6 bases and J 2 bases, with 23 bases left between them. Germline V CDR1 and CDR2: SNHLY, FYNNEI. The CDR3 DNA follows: TGTGCCAGCAGAATTTTCGTGGAAGGGAGCCGAACCTACGAGCAGTACTTC. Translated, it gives CASRIFVEGSRTYEQYF.

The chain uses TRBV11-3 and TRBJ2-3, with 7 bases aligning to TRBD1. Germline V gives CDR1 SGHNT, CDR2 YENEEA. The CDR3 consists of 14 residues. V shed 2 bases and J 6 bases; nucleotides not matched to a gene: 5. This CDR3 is CASSLHRGVDTQYF. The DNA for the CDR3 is TGTGCCAGCAGCTTACACAGGGGCGTGGATACGCAGTATTTT.

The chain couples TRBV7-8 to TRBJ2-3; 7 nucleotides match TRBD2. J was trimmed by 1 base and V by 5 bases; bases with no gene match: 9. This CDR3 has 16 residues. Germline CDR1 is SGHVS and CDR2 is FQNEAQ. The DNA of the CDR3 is TGTGCCAGCAGCGCTGTGGCGGGAGTGGGCACAGATACGCAGTATTTT. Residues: CASSAVAGVGTDTQYF.

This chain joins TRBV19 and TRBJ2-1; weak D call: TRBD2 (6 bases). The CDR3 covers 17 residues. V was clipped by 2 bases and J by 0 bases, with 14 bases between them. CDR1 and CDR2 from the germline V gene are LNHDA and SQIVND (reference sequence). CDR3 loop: CASSIRGTFSSYNEQFF. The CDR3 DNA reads TGTGCCAGTAGTATACGGGGGACCTTTAGCTCCTACAATGAGCAGTTCTTC.

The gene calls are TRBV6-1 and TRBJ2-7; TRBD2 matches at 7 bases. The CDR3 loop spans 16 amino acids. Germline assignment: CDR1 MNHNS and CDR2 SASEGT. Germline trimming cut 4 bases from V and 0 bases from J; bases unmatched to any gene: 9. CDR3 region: CASSAPTSWLSYEQYF. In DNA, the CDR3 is TGTGCCAGCAGTGCCCCGACTAGCTGGCTCTCCTACGAGCAGTACTTC.

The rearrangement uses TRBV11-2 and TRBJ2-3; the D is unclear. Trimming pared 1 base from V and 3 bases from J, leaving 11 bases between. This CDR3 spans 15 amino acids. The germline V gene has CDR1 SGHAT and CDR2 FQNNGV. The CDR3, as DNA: TGTGCCAGCAGCTTAGGCGAGGAGTGGACAGATACGCAGTATTTT. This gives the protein CASSLGEEWTDTQYF.

The chain's CDR3 is CAISESGEEGEKLFF. The CDR3 DNA follows: TGTGCCATCAGTGAGTCTGGAGAAGAGGGCGAAAAACTGTTTTTT. The gene calls are TRBV10-3 and TRBJ1-4; D not certain. CDR3 length equals 15 residues. Deletions cut 0 bases from V and 8 bases from J, with 13 bases between. CDR1 and CDR2 from the germline V gene are ENHRY and SYGVKD.

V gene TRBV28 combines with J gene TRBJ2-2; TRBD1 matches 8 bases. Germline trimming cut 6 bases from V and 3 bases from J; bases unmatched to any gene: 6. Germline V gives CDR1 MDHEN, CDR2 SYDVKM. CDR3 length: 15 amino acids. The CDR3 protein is CASRVGQGDTGELFF. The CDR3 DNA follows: TGTGCCAGCAGGGTCGGACAGGGCGACACCGGGGAGCTGTTTTTT.

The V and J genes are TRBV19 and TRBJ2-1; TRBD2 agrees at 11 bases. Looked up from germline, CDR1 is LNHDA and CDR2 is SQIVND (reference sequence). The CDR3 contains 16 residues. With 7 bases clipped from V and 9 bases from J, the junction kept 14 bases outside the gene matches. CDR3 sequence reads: CASTPLAGVIMGEQFF. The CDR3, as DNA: TGTGCCAGTACCCCACTAGCGGGAGTAATAATGGGTGAGCAGTTCTTC.

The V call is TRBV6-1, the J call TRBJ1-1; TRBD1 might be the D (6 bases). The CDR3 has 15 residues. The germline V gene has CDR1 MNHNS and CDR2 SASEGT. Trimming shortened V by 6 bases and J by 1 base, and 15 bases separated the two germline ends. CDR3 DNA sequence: TGTGCCAGCAGAACCCGGGACACCAAGAACACTGAAGCTTTCTTT. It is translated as CASRTRDTKNTEAFF.

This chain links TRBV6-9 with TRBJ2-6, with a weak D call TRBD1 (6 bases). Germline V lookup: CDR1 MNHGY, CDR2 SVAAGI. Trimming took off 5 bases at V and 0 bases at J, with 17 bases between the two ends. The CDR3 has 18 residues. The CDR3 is CASSVGPGTISGANVLTF. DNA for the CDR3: TGTGCCAGCAGTGTGGGGCCCGGGACAATCTCTGGGGCCAACGTCCTGACTTTC.

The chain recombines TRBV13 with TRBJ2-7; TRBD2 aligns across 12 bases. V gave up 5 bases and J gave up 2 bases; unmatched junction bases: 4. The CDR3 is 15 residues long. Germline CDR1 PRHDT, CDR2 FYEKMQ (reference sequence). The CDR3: CASSTRTSGTYEQYF. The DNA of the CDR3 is TGTGCCAGCAGCACCCGGACTAGCGGGACCTACGAGCAGTACTTC.

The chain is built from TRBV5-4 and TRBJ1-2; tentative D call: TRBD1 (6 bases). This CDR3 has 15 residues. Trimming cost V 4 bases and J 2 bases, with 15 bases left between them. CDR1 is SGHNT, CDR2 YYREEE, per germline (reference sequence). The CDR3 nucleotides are TGTGCCAGCAGCCTCCAGACAGGACGGAACTATGGCTACACCTTC. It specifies CASSLQTGRNYGYTF.

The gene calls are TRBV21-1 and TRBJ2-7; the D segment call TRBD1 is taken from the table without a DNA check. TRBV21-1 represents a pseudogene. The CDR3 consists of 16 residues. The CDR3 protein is CASSKRWTPGTYEQYF. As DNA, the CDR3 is TGTGCCAGCAGCAAACGATGGACACCCGGCACCTACGAGCAGTACTTC.

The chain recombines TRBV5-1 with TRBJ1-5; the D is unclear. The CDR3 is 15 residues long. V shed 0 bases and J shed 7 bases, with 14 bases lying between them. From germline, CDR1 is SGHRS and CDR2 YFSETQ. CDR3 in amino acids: CASSLVGSPGQPQHF. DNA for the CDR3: TGCGCCAGCAGCTTGGTCGGGAGCCCGGGACAGCCCCAGCATTTT.

CDR3 in DNA: TGCGCCAGCAGCCAAGACCCCAGGTCAGAGACCCAGTACTTC. As protein: CASSQDPRSETQYF. This chain connects TRBV4-1 to TRBJ2-5; D not resolved. CDR1 is MGHRA, CDR2 YSYEKL, per germline. V lost 0 bases to trimming and J lost 4 bases, with 9 bases between them. The CDR3 is made up of 14 amino acids.

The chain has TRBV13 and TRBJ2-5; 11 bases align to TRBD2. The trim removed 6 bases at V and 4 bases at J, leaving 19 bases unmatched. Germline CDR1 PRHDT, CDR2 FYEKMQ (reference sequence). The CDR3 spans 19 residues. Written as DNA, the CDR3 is TGTGCCAGCAGAGCGGACGGAGATCGGTTACTAGCGGGAGCAGAGACCCAGTACTTC. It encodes CASRADGDRLLAGAETQYF.

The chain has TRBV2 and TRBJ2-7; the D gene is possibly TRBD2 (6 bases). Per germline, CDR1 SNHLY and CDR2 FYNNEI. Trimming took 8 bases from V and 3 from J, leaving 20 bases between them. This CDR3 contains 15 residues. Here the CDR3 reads CASSGGPQKIYEQYF. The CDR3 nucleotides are TGTGCCAGCTCCGGGGGTCCCCAAAAAATCTACGAGCAGTACTTC.

The CDR3: CASSPTGQPNTGELFF. For the CDR3, the DNA is TGTGCCAGCAGCCCGACGGGACAGCCGAACACCGGGGAGCTGTTTTTT. The chain has TRBV9 and TRBJ2-2, with 7 nucleotides matching TRBD1. The CDR3 is made up of 16 amino acids. The ends lost 4 bases at V and 0 bases at J; junction bases unmatched: 6. Germline CDR1 reads SGDLS; CDR2 reads YYNGEE.

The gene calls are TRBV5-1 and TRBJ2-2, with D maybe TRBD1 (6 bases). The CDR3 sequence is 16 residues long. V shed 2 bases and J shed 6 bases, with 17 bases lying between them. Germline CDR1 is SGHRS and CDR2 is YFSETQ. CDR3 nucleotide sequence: TGCGCCAGCAGCTTTATACAGGGTGAGGGCCCCGGGGAGCTGTTTTTT. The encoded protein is CASSFIQGEGPGELFF.

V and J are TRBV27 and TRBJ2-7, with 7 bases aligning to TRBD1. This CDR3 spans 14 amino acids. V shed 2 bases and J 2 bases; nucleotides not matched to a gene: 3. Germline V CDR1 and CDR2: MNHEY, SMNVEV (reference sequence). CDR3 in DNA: TGTGCCAGCAGTTTAAAGGGGGCGGCCTACGAGCAGTACTTC. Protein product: CASSLKGAAYEQYF.

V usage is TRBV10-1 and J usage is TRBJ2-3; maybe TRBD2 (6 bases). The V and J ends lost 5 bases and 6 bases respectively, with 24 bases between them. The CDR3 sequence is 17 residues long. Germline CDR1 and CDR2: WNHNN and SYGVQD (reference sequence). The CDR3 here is CASSPEGSGPTRDTQYF. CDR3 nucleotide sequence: TGCGCCAGCAGTCCCGAGGGTAGCGGCCCAACGAGGGATACGCAGTATTTT.

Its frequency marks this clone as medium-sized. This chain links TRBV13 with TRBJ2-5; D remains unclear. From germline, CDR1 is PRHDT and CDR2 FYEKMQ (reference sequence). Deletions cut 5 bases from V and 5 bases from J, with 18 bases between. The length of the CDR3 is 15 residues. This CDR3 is CASSPRGTLRETQYF. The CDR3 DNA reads TGTGCCAGCAGCCCCCGCGGCACTCTGAGGGAGACCCAGTACTTC.